Below are 13 T cell receptor beta chains sequenced from a single sample in a study of T cell changes during pregnancy in multiple sclerosis. The assay was immunoSEQ multiplex PCR, and TCRdb's table has in-frame clones only and misses some. The sample yields more than 80,000 clones, more than 90% seen once. The sequencing here drew on peripheral blood, taken in the second trimester of pregnancy. The receptor set was obtained from a female donor with multiple sclerosis, enrolled in a pregnancy study.

The V gene is TRBV5-1, the J gene TRBJ2-3, with D maybe TRBD2 (6 bases). The CDR3 contains 14 residues. Trimming removed 2 bases from V and 2 bases from J, with 9 bases in between. CDR1 is SGHRS and CDR2 is YFSETQ in the germline V gene. In DNA, the CDR3 is TGCGCCAGCAGCTTTAGCGGATTCACAGATACGCAGTATTTT. This sequence encodes CASSFSGFTDTQYF.

This sequence joins TRBV6-5 and TRBJ2-7; D is perhaps TRBD2 (5 bases). Trimming removed 6 bases from V and 0 bases from J, with 15 bases in between. CDR3 length: 15 residues. Germline V gene lookup returns CDR1 MNHEY and CDR2 SVGAGI. CDR3 amino acids: CASSPIRGYSYEQYF. The CDR3 DNA is TGTGCCAGCAGCCCAATTCGGGGTTACTCCTACGAGCAGTACTTC.

The genes are TRBV4-1 and TRBJ2-6; D not certain. The CDR3 loop spans 15 amino acids. Germline-derived CDR1 and CDR2 are MGHRA and YSYEKL. Trimming cost V 4 bases and J 2 bases, with 9 bases left between them. The CDR3 bases are TGCGCCAGCAGCCCCGCTGGCACTGGGGCCAACGTCCTGACTTTC. It codes for CASSPAGTGANVLTF.

V and J are TRBV18 and TRBJ2-7; TRBD2 matches at 8 bases. Germline assignment: CDR1 KGHSH and CDR2 LQKENI. V dropped 3 bases and J dropped 4; count of bases not matched to a gene: 8. This CDR3 has 15 amino acids. The CDR3 sequence: CASSPPGGVQYEQYF. For the CDR3, the DNA is TGTGCCAGCTCACCCCCCGGGGGGGTACAGTACGAGCAGTACTTC.

The chain links TRBV7-8 to TRBJ1-4; TRBD1 matches at 8 bases. Trimming took 4 bases from V and 7 from J; bases not matched to a gene: 17. The CDR3 loop spans 18 amino acids. Germline CDR1 reads SGHVS; CDR2 reads FQNEAQ. CDR3 sequence: CASSSLGTGFGGREKLFF. CDR3 DNA: TGTGCCAGCAGCTCACTCGGGACAGGTTTTGGAGGACGTGAAAAACTGTTTTTT.

The V and J genes are TRBV7-2 and TRBJ2-3, with a tentative D call TRBD2 (6 bases). From germline, CDR1 is SGHTA and CDR2 FQGNSA. Trimming stripped 3 bases from V and 6 bases from J, with 13 bases between. The length of the CDR3 is 14 residues. The CDR3 DNA is TGTGCCAGCAGCTTTGGGTGGCGGGACGATACGCAGTATTTT. Amino acids: CASSFGWRDDTQYF.

The table lists this clone with a count of one. The chain links TRBV2 to TRBJ2-1; 8 positions agree with TRBD2. The CDR3 length is 16 residues. Losses at the gene ends were 7 bases for V and 1 base for J; bases not matched to a gene: 9. From germline, CDR1 is SNHLY and CDR2 FYNNEI. The DNA of the CDR3 is TGTGCCAGCAACGCCTTGCGGGAGGTATCCTACAATGAGCAGTTCTTC. It specifies CASNALREVSYNEQFF.

The chain has TRBV19 and TRBJ1-1, with D hard to call. The ends were cut back, 1 base at V and 1 base at J, with 7 bases in the middle. The CDR3 length is 14 residues. The germline gives CDR1 LNHDA, CDR2 SQIVND (reference sequence). CDR3: CASSIGSGNTEAFF. The CDR3, as DNA: TGTGCCAGTAGTATAGGGTCAGGGAACACTGAAGCTTTCTTT.

This clone was seen a single time. The genes are TRBV30 and TRBJ1-2, with D perhaps matching TRBD1 (5 bases). The CDR3 is 13 amino acids. V dropped 7 bases and J dropped 3 bases, with 15 bases sitting between them. Germline CDR1 and CDR2: GTSNPN and SVGIG (reference sequence). This CDR3 is CASLGGGDYGYTF. CDR3 nucleotides: TGTGCCTCTCTCGGTGGGGGGGACTATGGCTACACCTTC.

The chain links TRBV30 to TRBJ1-1, with a tentative D call TRBD1 (5 bases). The CDR3 is 13 amino acids. Germline assignment: CDR1 GTSNPN and CDR2 SVGIG (reference sequence). Trimming stripped 2 bases from V and 7 bases from J, with 14 bases between. CDR3 nucleotide sequence: TGTGCCTGGAGTCAGGTTTCCGGGGGTGAAGCTTTCTTT. This translates into CAWSQVSGGEAFF. Together with reference TRBV30 and TRBJ1-1, the CDR3 gives the full variable domain: SQTIHQWPATLVQPVGSPLSLECTVEGTSNPNLYWYRQAAGRGLQLLFYSVGIGQISSEVPQNLSASRPQDRQFILSSKKLLLSDSGFYLCAWSQVSGGEAFFGQGTRLTVV.

V is TRBV27 and J is TRBJ1-1, with no clear D. CDR3 length: 14 amino acids. V was clipped by 6 bases and J by 1 base, with 12 bases between them. From germline, CDR1 is MNHEY and CDR2 SMNVEV (reference sequence). The CDR3 nucleotides are TGTGCCAGCAGCCTTGGGCAGCCGAACACTGAAGCTTTCTTT. Its protein is CASSLGQPNTEAFF.

This chain joins TRBV7-9 and TRBJ2-7; D is undetermined. The germline V gene has CDR1 SEHNR and CDR2 FQNEAQ (reference sequence). The V gene lost 0 bases and the J gene lost 5 bases, with 2 bases spanning the gap. The CDR3 totals 11 residues. As DNA, the CDR3 is TGTGCCAGCAGCTTAGCCGACGAGCAGTACTTC. Protein: CASSLADEQYF.

The chain is built from TRBV6-1 and TRBJ1-2; 8 bases are a match to TRBD1. V was clipped by 3 bases and J by 8 bases; unmatched bases: 11. Germline values: CDR1 MNHNS, CDR2 SASEGT. This CDR3 is 15 amino acids long. The chain's CDR3 is CASSDGDRTSRGYTF. CDR3 coding DNA: TGTGCCAGCAGTGACGGGGACAGGACGAGTCGGGGCTACACCTTC.